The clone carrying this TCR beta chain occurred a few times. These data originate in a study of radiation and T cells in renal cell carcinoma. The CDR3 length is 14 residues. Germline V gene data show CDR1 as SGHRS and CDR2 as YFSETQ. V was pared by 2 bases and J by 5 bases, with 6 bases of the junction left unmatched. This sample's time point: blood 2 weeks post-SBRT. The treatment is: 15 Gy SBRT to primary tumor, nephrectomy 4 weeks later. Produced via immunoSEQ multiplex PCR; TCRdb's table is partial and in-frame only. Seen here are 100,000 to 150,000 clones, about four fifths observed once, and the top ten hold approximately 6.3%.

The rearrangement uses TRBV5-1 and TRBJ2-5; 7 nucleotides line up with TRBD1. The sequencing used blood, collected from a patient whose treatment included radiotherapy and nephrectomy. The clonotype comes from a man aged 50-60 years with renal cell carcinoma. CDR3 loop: CASSFPGTVETQYF. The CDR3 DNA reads TGCGCCAGCAGCTTCCCAGGGACAGTCGAGACCCAGTACTTC.